Below are 9 T cell receptor beta chains sequenced from a single sample in a study of T cell responses to AZD1222 COVID-19 vaccine. Repertoires were generated with immunoSEQ multiplex PCR, while TCRdb's copy carries only in-frame clones and drops some. This sample has approximately 120,000 clones, with roughly nine tenths found just once. Sequenced here: peripheral blood, sampled on day 0 of AZD1222 vaccination. These receptors were taken from an adult in good health.

The chain couples TRBV5-1 to TRBJ2-7, with unresolved D. The V gene lost 0 bases and the J gene lost 0 bases, with 7 bases spanning the gap. The germline gives CDR1 SGHRS, CDR2 YFSETQ. The CDR3 length is 14 residues. The CDR3 nucleotides are TGCGCCAGCAGCTTGGCGGGCACCTCCTACGAGCAGTACTTC. Its protein is CASSLAGTSYEQYF.

The chain combines TRBV3-1 (or the pseudogene TRBV3-2) with TRBJ1-2, with D unclear. Trimming shortened V by 1 base and J by 4 bases, and 16 bases separated the two germline ends. This CDR3 comprises 16 residues. CDR1 and CDR2 (germline): LGHDT, YNNKEL (reference sequence). This CDR3 is CASSQVPGEAIYGYTF. CDR3 coding DNA: TGTGCCAGCAGCCAAGTACCCGGGGAGGCTATCTATGGCTACACCTTC.

This clone was found once. The chain has TRBV27 and TRBJ2-7; 10 nucleotides line up with TRBD1. CDR3 length: 14 residues. The germline V gene encodes CDR1 MNHEY and CDR2 SMNVEV (reference sequence). After removal of 5 bases from V and 3 bases from J, the junction contained 4 bases not matched to a gene. The CDR3 region is CASSPGQGYYEQYF. CDR3 nucleotide sequence: TGTGCCAGCAGTCCGGGACAGGGGTACTACGAGCAGTACTTC.

The V call is TRBV24-1, the J call TRBJ2-1; TRBD2 is a possible D gene (5 bases). V lost 7 bases to trimming and J lost 1 base, with 13 bases between them. This CDR3 spans 15 amino acids. Germline lookup yields CDR1 KGHDR and CDR2 SFDVKD. CDR3 in amino acids: CATSGEGSSYNEQFF. CDR3 nucleotides: TGTGCCACCAGCGGAGAGGGAAGTTCCTACAATGAGCAGTTCTTC.

V is TRBV7-9 and J is TRBJ1-2, with 7 bases fitting TRBD1. The trim removed 4 bases at V and 4 bases at J, leaving 12 bases unmatched. The CDR3 is made up of 16 amino acids. CDR1 is SEHNR, CDR2 FQNEAQ, per germline (reference sequence). The CDR3 nucleotides read TGTGCCAGCAGCTCTTTTTTACAGGGGTTAGGCTATGGCTACACCTTC. Protein sequence: CASSSFLQGLGYGYTF.

The CDR3 bases are TGTGCCAGCAGCCCAACAGACCTCGGGGAAAAACTGTTTTTT. Protein: CASSPTDLGEKLFF. The chain links TRBV28 to TRBJ1-4; D not resolved. V was clipped by 6 bases and J by 8 bases, with 16 bases between them. This CDR3 spans 14 amino acids. The germline V gene encodes CDR1 MDHEN and CDR2 SYDVKM.

J is TRBJ2-1 and V is TRBV7-2; D remains unclear. The germline CDR1 and CDR2 sequences are SGHTA and FQGNSA. Trimming shortened V by 6 bases and J by 8 bases, and 11 bases separated the two germline ends. CDR3 length: 12 amino acids. The CDR3 region has the DNA TGTGCCAGCAGTCGATATACGGATGAGCAGTTCTTC. Its translation: CASSRYTDEQFF.

This chain joins TRBV30 and TRBJ1-6; no definite D call. The germline V and J ends were trimmed by 5 bases and 7 bases, with 12 bases remaining between them. There are 13 residues in the CDR3. CDR1 is GTSNPN and CDR2 is SVGIG in the germline V gene (reference sequence). The chain's CDR3 is CAWGSFLNSPLHF. CDR3 sequence (DNA): TGTGCCTGGGGTTCGTTCCTAAATTCACCCCTCCACTTT.

The chain carries TRBV10-3 and TRBJ1-5, with 8 bases matching TRBD1. CDR1 is ENHRY, CDR2 SYGVKD, per germline. The CDR3 runs 14 residues. J gave up 7 bases and V 5 bases, and 7 bases lay outside the gene matches. CDR3 DNA sequence: TGTGCCATCAGTAAGGACAGGGAGAACCAGCCCCAGCATTTT. It translates to CAISKDRENQPQHF.